This entry describes one TCR beta chain. Its antigen is undetermined. The germline gene is not matched at one end of the junction; a read error may be the cause. Genomic DNA was the source, and TCR beta CDR3 was amplified from it by two-round multiplex PCR. First-round PCR amplification was performed with primers specific to each TRBV and TRBJ gene. From the multiplex PCR reads, TCRdb called clonotypes with MiXCR, one entry per CDR3 protein. The sample holds about 25,000 distinct CDR3 sequences, roughly 40% seen once. This sample was included in a study of prognosis after radiotherapy for stage I lung cancer. Study information: Patients were enrolled between 2018 and January 2019 (all with stage I non-small cell lung cancer). About 15 cases involved newly diagnosed primary stage I lung tumors, and roughly 5 involved oligometastatic NSCLC subsequent to surgical resection of the primary tumor. Overall study findings and caveats: The question of whether the expanded TCR clones were tumor-specific was not determined.

The CDR3 has 16 residues. Looked up from germline, CDR1 is GTSNPN and CDR2 is SVGIG (reference sequence). Patients were all node-negative on CT and PET/CT, lacking prior chemotherapy, radiotherapy or other malignancies. Sequenced here: PBMCs, sampled before or after stereotactic body radiation therapy (not recorded which). The V and J genes are TRBV30 and TRBJ2-6; possibly TRBD1 for D (5 bases). The receptor was derived from a donor at least 50 years old with non-small cell lung cancer. The DNA for the CDR3 is TGTGCCTGGGGGGCAGGCAAGACCTCTGGGGCAAACGTCCTGACTTTC. Protein product: CAWGAGKTSGANVLTF.